The 25 T cell receptor beta chains below come from one sample, sequenced in a study of T cell responses to AZD1222 COVID-19 vaccine. This table comes from immunoSEQ multiplex PCR, and its TCRdb copy is limited to in-frame clones, with some not included. The data hold some 83,000 clones, with over 80% observed a single time. The sample here was peripheral blood, taken on day 0 of AZD1222 vaccination. These receptors were obtained from an adult in good health.

V and J are TRBV7-2 and TRBJ2-7; no definite D call. Per the germline V gene, CDR1 is SGHTA and CDR2 is FQGNSA. V was shortened by 2 bases and J by 7 bases, with 6 bases between the two germline ends. The CDR3 has 11 residues. CDR3 bases: TGTGCCAGCAGCTTAAACACGGAGCAGTACTTC. Its translation: CASSLNTEQYF.

This chain links TRBV5-1 with TRBJ2-7; D gene uncertain. Trimming left V 0 bases short and J 0 bases short, with 10 bases between. This CDR3 comprises 15 residues. CDR1 SGHRS and CDR2 YFSETQ come from the germline V gene. The CDR3 loop is CASSLAGSSSYEQYF. CDR3 DNA sequence: TGCGCCAGCAGCTTGGCTGGTTCCAGCTCCTACGAGCAGTACTTC. Full variable domain (remainder filled in from reference TRBV5-1 and TRBJ2-7): KAGVTQTPRYLIKTRGQQVTLSCSPISGHRSVSWYQQTPGQGLQFLFEYFSETQRNKGNFPGRFSGRQFSNSRSEMNVSTLELGDSALYLCASSLAGSSSYEQYFGPGTRLTVT.

This chain uses TRBV7-3 with TRBJ2-2; 8 nucleotides match TRBD1. The CDR3 runs 16 residues. J was trimmed by 4 bases and V by 0 bases; bases with no gene match: 4. CDR1 and CDR2 (germline): SGHTA, FQGTGA. This CDR3 is CASSLTLTGGTGELFF. The DNA of the CDR3 is TGTGCCAGCAGCTTAACGCTAACAGGGGGCACCGGGGAGCTGTTTTTT.

Only one count was recorded for this clone. The V and J genes are TRBV3-1 (or the pseudogene TRBV3-2) and TRBJ2-7, with TRBD1 matching over 8 bases. Germline CDR1 is LGHDT and CDR2 is YNNKEL (reference sequence). The length of the CDR3 is 14 residues. V was pared by 2 bases and J by 4 bases, with 4 bases of the junction left unmatched. The CDR3 is CASSQQGAAYEQYF. CDR3 sequence (DNA): TGTGCCAGCAGCCAACAGGGGGCAGCGTACGAGCAGTACTTC.

J is TRBJ2-7 and V is TRBV27; TRBD1 is a possible D gene (6 bases). The CDR3 contains 15 residues. Looked up from germline, CDR1 is MNHEY and CDR2 is SMNVEV (reference sequence). V was clipped by 2 bases and J by 3 bases, with 14 bases between them. The CDR3 loop reads CASSLLTDRNYEQYF. The DNA for the CDR3 is TGTGCCAGCAGTTTACTCACGGACAGAAACTACGAGCAGTACTTC.

The V and J genes are TRBV19 and TRBJ1-6; 7 nucleotides match TRBD1. Germline V gene data show CDR1 as LNHDA and CDR2 as SQIVND (reference sequence). CDR3 length: 14 residues. The trim removed 6 bases at V and 7 bases at J, leaving 6 bases unmatched. The CDR3 coding sequence is TGTGCCAGTAGGGCAACAGGGGTAAATTCACCCCTCCACTTT. Translating it yields CASRATGVNSPLHF.

This rearrangement joins TRBV24-1 to TRBJ1-2; D perhaps matches TRBD1 (5 bases). V was pared by 4 bases and J by 4 bases, with 15 bases between. This CDR3 region has 15 residues. From germline, CDR1 is KGHDR and CDR2 SFDVKD. CDR3 coding DNA: TGTGCCACCAGTGACCGAGGGACGGCCTTCTATGGCTACACCTTC. Amino acids: CATSDRGTAFYGYTF.

This clone came up a few times. Here the CDR3 DNA reads TGTGCCAGCATCCCCCTCTGCGACGTGCCAGATAATTCACCCCTCCACTTT. Protein product: CASIPLCDVPDNSPLHF. V and J are TRBV7-4 and TRBJ1-6; D not resolved. Germline CDR1 and CDR2: SGHVT and SQSDAQ. Trimming took 7 bases from V and 5 from J, leaving 21 bases between them. The CDR3 is 17 amino acids. The full variable domain, completed using reference TRBV7-4 and TRBJ1-6, is GAGVSQSPRYKVAKRGRDVALRCDSISGHVTLYWYRQTLGQGSEVLTYSQSDAQRDKSGRPSGRFSAERPERSVSTLKIQRTEQGDSAVYLCASIPLCDVPDNSPLHFGNGTRLTVT.

The chain joins TRBV9 to TRBJ1-2; D may be TRBD1 (5 bases). In germline, CDR1 is SGDLS, CDR2 YYNGEE. V was cut by 3 bases and J by 1 base, with 13 bases left in between. The CDR3 extends over 15 amino acids. The CDR3 loop reads CASSAGTQSNYGYTF. CDR3 DNA sequence: TGTGCCAGCAGCGCGGGGACTCAGAGTAACTATGGCTACACCTTC.

This rearrangement joins TRBV28 to TRBJ2-7; D gene uncertain. Germline V gene data show CDR1 as MDHEN and CDR2 as SYDVKM. The CDR3 consists of 14 residues. V was shortened by 5 bases and J by 3 bases, with 14 bases between the two germline ends. CDR3 bases: TGTGCCAGCAGTCAATCGGGCCAGCACTACGAGCAGTACTTC. This encodes CASSQSGQHYEQYF. The full variable domain, with the rest looked up from reference TRBV28 and TRBJ2-7, is DVKVTQSSRYLVKRTGEKVFLECVQDMDHENMFWYRQDPGLGLRLIYFSYDVKMKEKGDIPEGYSVSREKKERFSLILESASTNQTSMYLCASSQSGQHYEQYFGPGTRLTVT.

The chain combines TRBV4-1 with TRBJ2-7; D is unresolved. CDR1 is MGHRA and CDR2 is YSYEKL in the germline V gene. The CDR3 length is 15 residues. The V end was cut by 1 base, the J end by 0 bases, with 10 bases between. CDR3 sequence: CASSQGQPSSYEQYF. The DNA of the CDR3 is TGCGCCAGCAGCCAAGGTCAGCCAAGCTCCTACGAGCAGTACTTC.

CDR3 in amino acids: CASSLGDRGYRLFF. DNA of the CDR3: TGTGCCAGCAGCTTAGGCGACAGGGGGTACCGGCTGTTTTTT. This chain uses TRBV7-9 with TRBJ1-4; the match to TRBD1 covers 9 bases. Trimming took 1 base from V and 14 from J; bases not matched to a gene: 8. The germline V gene has CDR1 SEHNR and CDR2 FQNEAQ (reference sequence). CDR3 length equals 14 residues.

This clone was found once. The chain has TRBV19 and TRBJ2-1, with D possibly TRBD2 on 5 matching bases. V was cut by 3 bases and J by 7 bases, with 13 bases left in between. The germline V gene has CDR1 LNHDA and CDR2 SQIVND (reference sequence). The CDR3 extends over 14 amino acids. CDR3 DNA sequence: TGTGCCAGTAGTATTTTTTCCGGGGTAAATGAGCAGTTCTTC. Its protein product is CASSIFSGVNEQFF. The whole variable domain, remainder taken from reference TRBV19 and TRBJ2-1, is DGGITQSPKYLFRKEGQNVTLSCEQNLNHDAMYWYRQDPGQGLRLIYYSQIVNDFQKGDIAEGYSVSREKKESFPLTVTSAQKNPTAFYLCASSIFSGVNEQFFGPGTRLTVL.

The chain links TRBV6-5 to TRBJ2-2, with D unclear. Deletions cut 0 bases from V and 3 bases from J, with 11 bases between. Germline V CDR1 and CDR2: MNHEY, SVGAGI. The CDR3 is made up of 16 amino acids. CDR3 bases: TGTGCCAGCAGTTACTCGAGGAGATGGGACACCGGGGAGCTGTTTTTT. Translating gives CASSYSRRWDTGELFF.

There are a few counts of this clone. The J gene is TRBJ2-6, the V gene TRBV24-1; the match to TRBD1 covers 9 bases. CDR1 is KGHDR, CDR2 SFDVKD, per germline. The CDR3 runs to 17 residues. V was pared by 4 bases and J by 2 bases, with 5 bases of the junction left unmatched. The CDR3 DNA reads as TGTGCCACCAGTGAAGGACAGGGGACCGCTGGGGCCAACGTCCTGACTTTC. This gives the protein CATSEGQGTAGANVLTF.

The chain is built from TRBV6-2 or TRBV6-3 and TRBJ2-5, with 9 bases that match TRBD1. V was clipped by 5 bases and J by 1 base; unmatched bases: 11. Germline lookup yields CDR1 MNHEY and CDR2 SVGEGT. CDR3 size: 17 residues. The CDR3 DNA reads as TGTGCCAGCAGTCAACTGGGGACAGGGTTTTTCCAAGAGACCCAGTACTTC. Its translation: CASSQLGTGFFQETQYF.

The table lists this clone with a few counts. The V and J genes are TRBV9 and TRBJ2-7, with unresolved D. Germline values: CDR1 SGDLS, CDR2 YYNGEE. The CDR3 is 11 residues long. V lost 4 bases and J 7 bases, leaving 9 bases between the germline ends. CDR3 region: CASSSRGEQYF. CDR3 nucleotide sequence: TGTGCCAGCAGCTCCCGAGGTGAGCAGTACTTC.

The chain couples TRBV25-1 to TRBJ2-7, with TRBD1 identical over 7 bases. Trimming removed 7 bases from V and 7 bases from J; junction bases left unmatched: 13. Germline V gives CDR1 MGHDK, CDR2 SYGVNS. This CDR3 has 14 residues. The CDR3 loop reads CASMAGTDLFEQYF. The CDR3 DNA reads as TGTGCCAGCATGGCCGGGACAGACCTATTTGAGCAGTACTTC.

V is TRBV28 and J is TRBJ1-2, with 7 positions matching TRBD1. The length of the CDR3 is 14 residues. Germline values: CDR1 MDHEN, CDR2 SYDVKM. V lost 7 bases, J lost 6 bases, and 11 bases stayed unmatched. CDR3 residues: CASNDRDRWDGYTF. Written as DNA, the CDR3 is TGTGCCAGCAACGACAGGGATCGGTGGGATGGCTACACCTTC.

This rearrangement joins TRBV28 to TRBJ1-6; D remains unclear. The CDR3 totals 12 residues. Germline CDR1 and CDR2: MDHEN and SYDVKM. Trimming removed 8 bases at V and 7 bases at J, with 9 bases between. DNA of the CDR3: TGTGCCAGCCGCCTTGACAATTCACCCCTCCACTTT. Protein: CASRLDNSPLHF.

The chain uses TRBV5-1 and TRBJ2-1; weak D call: TRBD2 (6 bases). The CDR3 contains 15 residues. CDR1 SGHRS and CDR2 YFSETQ come from the germline V gene. V dropped 0 bases and J dropped 1 base, with 8 bases sitting between them. CDR3 region: CASSLDSGSYNEQFF. The CDR3 bases are TGCGCCAGCAGCTTGGATAGCGGATCCTACAATGAGCAGTTCTTC.

The genes are TRBV27 and TRBJ1-2; 7 nucleotides match TRBD1. The V gene end was trimmed by 3 bases and the J gene end by 3 bases; junction bases not matched to a gene: 10. The CDR3 sequence is 16 residues long. CDR1 and CDR2 (germline): MNHEY, SMNVEV (reference sequence). Here the CDR3 reads CASSLGTFTGDYGYTF. The CDR3 nucleotides are TGTGCCAGCAGTTTGGGAACCTTCACAGGGGACTATGGCTACACCTTC.

This CDR3 reads CASSRSSIDEQYF. As DNA, the CDR3 is TGTGCCAGTAGTCGCAGTTCGATTGACGAGCAGTACTTC. The chain has TRBV19 and TRBJ2-7, with D uncertain. Germline V CDR1 and CDR2: LNHDA, SQIVND (reference sequence). With 5 bases removed from V and 5 bases from J, the gap between germline ends came to 13 bases. The CDR3 is 13 amino acids.

This rearrangement joins TRBV5-1 to TRBJ1-2; 8 bases are shared with TRBD1. Germline V gives CDR1 SGHRS, CDR2 YFSETQ. V lost 1 base to trimming and J lost 6 bases; unmatched junction nucleotides: 2. This CDR3 is 13 amino acids long. The CDR3: CASSLSTGDGYTF. CDR3 DNA: TGCGCCAGCAGCTTGTCGACAGGGGATGGCTACACCTTC.

J is TRBJ1-1 and V is TRBV15; no reliable D call. The CDR3 extends over 15 amino acids. V lost 1 base, J lost 1 base, and 10 bases lay in between. Germline V gives CDR1 LNHNV, CDR2 YYDKDF (reference sequence). CDR3 protein: CATSRVRAGNTEAFF. For the CDR3, the DNA is TGTGCCACCAGCAGAGTTAGGGCGGGGAACACTGAAGCTTTCTTT.